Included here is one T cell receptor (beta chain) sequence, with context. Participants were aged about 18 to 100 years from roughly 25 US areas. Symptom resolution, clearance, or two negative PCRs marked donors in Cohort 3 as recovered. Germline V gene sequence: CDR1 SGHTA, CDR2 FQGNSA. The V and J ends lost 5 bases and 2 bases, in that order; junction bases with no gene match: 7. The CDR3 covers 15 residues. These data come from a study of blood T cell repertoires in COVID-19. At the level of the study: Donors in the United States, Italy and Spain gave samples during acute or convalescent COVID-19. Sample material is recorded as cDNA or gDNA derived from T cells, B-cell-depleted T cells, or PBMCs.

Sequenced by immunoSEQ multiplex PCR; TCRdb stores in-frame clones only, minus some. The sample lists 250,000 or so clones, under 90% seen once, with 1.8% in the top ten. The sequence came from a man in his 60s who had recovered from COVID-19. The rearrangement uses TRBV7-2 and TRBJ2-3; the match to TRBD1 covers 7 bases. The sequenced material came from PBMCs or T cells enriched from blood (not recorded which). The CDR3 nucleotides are TGTGCCAGCAGCGCGCAACAGGGGCCCACAGATACGCAGTATTTT. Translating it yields CASSAQQGPTDTQYF.